This T cell receptor (beta chain) was found in a study of response to subunit inactivated influenza vaccine. TCRdb re-called the RT-PCR reads with MiXCR, one entry per CDR3 protein. The sample records a few hundred thousand distinct CDR3 sequences, 11% to 15% being singletons. Study-level points and caveats: Few additional T cells are recruited per seasonal influenza vaccination, authors suggested.

With respect to this clonotype: Its antigen remains unknown.

CDR1 is SNHLY and CDR2 is FYNNEI in the germline V gene. V lost 10 bases, J lost 0 bases, and 13 bases lay in between. The CDR3 sequence is 14 residues long. The TCR originated in a man in his fifties who received an inactivated influenza vaccine. The sample in question was PBMCs from blood, obtained about 12 days after vaccination. The chain is built from TRBV2 and TRBJ1-5; D is undetermined. The CDR3 sequence: CATRPGISNQPQHF. CDR3 sequence (DNA): TGTGCCACCCGACCGGGGATTAGCAATCAGCCCCAGCATTTT. Based on the CDR3 plus reference TRBV2 and TRBJ1-5, the full variable domain is EPEVTQTPSHQVTQMGQEVILRCVPISNHLYFYWYRQILGQKVEFLVSFYNNEISEKSEIFDDQFSVERPDGSNFTLKIRSTKLEDSAMYFCATRPGISNQPQHFGDGTRLSIL.